These T cell receptor beta chains were read from a single sample in a study of blood T cells in healthy people across ages. TCRdb independently ran MiXCR on the 5' RACE reads; one entry per CDR3 protein. The sample has some 890,000 distinct CDR3 sequences, 25% to 30% seen once. These data were also reused for a study on T cells of mothers and their children.

The specimen sequenced was blood. The receptors originated from a woman aged 40 to 55 in good health. Each CDR3 is given with its conserved first and last residue. D genes are given only for firm matches. Clone size appears in some rows only: once, few, many, or a class for an expanded clone.

clone size: many
J gene: TRBJ2-1
V gene: TRBV27
D gene: TRBD1
CDR3 DNA: TGTGCCAGCAGTCCCAGACCTAGCAGACAGGGACATGAGCAGTTCTTC
CDR3 protein: CASSPRPSRQGHEQFF

clone size: many
J gene: TRBJ2-5
V gene: TRBV28
D gene: TRBD1
CDR3 DNA: TGTGCCAGCAGTGTGACAGGGAGTGTTGAAGGGACCCAGTACTTC
CDR3 protein: CASSVTGSVEGTQYF

clone size: many
J gene: TRBJ1-4
V gene: TRBV6-5
D gene: TRBD1
CDR3 DNA: TGTGCCAGCAGTTATCCGGTGGCAGGGGGTGGGCAGAGAGGCGAAAAACTGTTTTTT
CDR3 protein: CASSYPVAGGGQRGEKLFF

clone size: .
J gene: TRBJ1-2
V gene: TRBV5-1
D gene: .
CDR3 DNA: TGCGCCAGCAGCTTGGAGGGCAGTTCTACCTATGGCTACACCTTC
CDR3 protein: CASSLEGSSTYGYTF

clone size: .
J gene: TRBJ2-1
V gene: TRBV11-3
D gene: .
CDR3 DNA: TGTGCCAGCAGCTTAGATCGGAACGGCCTTAATGAGCAGTTCTTC
CDR3 protein: CASSLDRNGLNEQFF

clone size: .
J gene: TRBJ2-5
V gene: TRBV12-3/TRBV12-4
D gene: .
CDR3 DNA: TGTGCCAGCACCAGGGGAATAGAGACCCAGTACTTC
CDR3 protein: CASTRGIETQYF

clone size: .
J gene: TRBJ2-2
V gene: TRBV3-1
D gene: TRBD1
CDR3 DNA: TGTGCCAGCAGCCAAGATCACACAGGGGCCGGGGAGCTGTTTTTT
CDR3 protein: CASSQDHTGAGELFF

clone size: .
J gene: TRBJ2-7
V gene: TRBV5-1
D gene: TRBD2
CDR3 DNA: TGCGCCAGCAGCTCGGAGGGGACTAGGGGATACGAGCAGTACTTC
CDR3 protein: CASSSEGTRGYEQYF

clone size: .
J gene: TRBJ1-1
V gene: TRBV20-1
D gene: .
CDR3 DNA: TGCAGTGCCGACGGACAGATGGGCACTGAAGCTTTCTTT
CDR3 protein: CSADGQMGTEAFF

clone size: .
J gene: TRBJ2-7
V gene: TRBV7-9
D gene: TRBD1
CDR3 DNA: TGTACCAGCAGCCGGGGACAGGCCTACGAGCAGTACTTC
CDR3 protein: CTSSRGQAYEQYF

clone size: few
J gene: TRBJ1-1
V gene: TRBV5-1
D gene: .
CDR3 DNA: TGCGCCAGCAGCTCACGGACAGAAGTCCGTACTGAAGCTTTCTTT
CDR3 protein: CASSSRTEVRTEAFF

clone size: .
J gene: TRBJ2-3
V gene: TRBV15
D gene: .
CDR3 DNA: TGTGCCACCAGTCCGGGACGGGTGACAGATACGCAGTATTTT
CDR3 protein: CATSPGRVTDTQYF

clone size: few
J gene: TRBJ2-1
V gene: TRBV11-2
D gene: .
CDR3 DNA: TGTGCCAGCCGTCGACTAACTAAGGGAGAGCAGTTCTTC
CDR3 protein: CASRRLTKGEQFF

clone size: .
J gene: TRBJ2-5
V gene: TRBV14
D gene: .
CDR3 DNA: TGTGCCAGCAGCCAAGATTGGGGAGAATATGACCAAGAGACCCAGTACTTC
CDR3 protein: CASSQDWGEYDQETQYF

clone size: many
J gene: TRBJ2-7
V gene: TRBV27
D gene: .
CDR3 DNA: TGTGCCAGCAGTTTAAAGGGTGACTACGAGCAGTACTTC
CDR3 protein: CASSLKGDYEQYF

clone size: few
J gene: TRBJ2-2
V gene: TRBV7-9
D gene: .
CDR3 DNA: TGTGCCAGCCGGCAAGGGTTAGCGAACACCGGGGAGCTGTTTTTT
CDR3 protein: CASRQGLANTGELFF

clone size: .
J gene: TRBJ2-3
V gene: TRBV20-1
D gene: .
CDR3 DNA: TGCAGTGCGAGTGGCGCCGCTTTTCGCCCAGATACGCAGTATTTT
CDR3 protein: CSASGAAFRPDTQYF

clone size: .
J gene: TRBJ2-1
V gene: TRBV29-1
D gene: TRBD2
CDR3 DNA: TGCAGCGTACTGTTAGCGGGAGCGCCTGCAAATGAGCAGTTCTTC
CDR3 protein: CSVLLAGAPANEQFF

clone size: .
J gene: TRBJ2-7
V gene: TRBV18
D gene: TRBD1
CDR3 DNA: TGTGCCAGCTCACCACATGGACAGGGGTCTATCTACGAGCAGTACTTC
CDR3 protein: CASSPHGQGSIYEQYF

clone size: few
J gene: TRBJ2-3
V gene: TRBV15
D gene: TRBD1
CDR3 DNA: TGTGCCACTTTCGAACAGGGGGCCACAGATACGCAGTATTTT
CDR3 protein: CATFEQGATDTQYF

clone size: few
J gene: TRBJ2-1
V gene: TRBV29-1
D gene: TRBD1
CDR3 DNA: TGCAGCGCCAGATCAGGGGGCAATGAGCAGTTCTTC
CDR3 protein: CSARSGGNEQFF

clone size: .
J gene: TRBJ2-7
V gene: TRBV15
D gene: .
CDR3 DNA: TGTGCCACCAGCAGAGCTCTTGCGGGCTACGAGCAGTACTTC
CDR3 protein: CATSRALAGYEQYF

clone size: once
J gene: TRBJ2-5
V gene: TRBV12-3/TRBV12-4
D gene: .
CDR3 DNA: TGTGCCAGCAGTTTACCAGCTGGTGGGGGTGAGACCCAGTACTTC
CDR3 protein: CASSLPAGGGETQYF

clone size: many
J gene: TRBJ2-7
V gene: TRBV9
D gene: TRBD2
CDR3 DNA: TGTGCCAGCAGCCTCAACGGGGGGACCGAGCAGTACTTC
CDR3 protein: CASSLNGGTEQYF

clone size: .
J gene: TRBJ1-1
V gene: TRBV18
D gene: .
CDR3 DNA: TGTGCCAGCTCACCGGCACAGGGTCGGGCGGCTTTCTTT
CDR3 protein: CASSPAQGRAAFF

clone size: .
J gene: TRBJ1-6
V gene: TRBV5-1
D gene: TRBD1
CDR3 DNA: TGCGCCAGCAGCTTGGTAATACAGGACAGGGAAATAGGATCACCCCTCCACTTT
CDR3 protein: CASSLVIQDREIGSPLHF

clone size: .
J gene: TRBJ1-3
V gene: TRBV7-8
D gene: TRBD1
CDR3 DNA: TGTGCCAGCAGCTTAAATGCAGGGACAGGGGGCAAGCGGGTATATTTT
CDR3 protein: CASSLNAGTGGKRVYF

clone size: .
J gene: TRBJ1-1
V gene: TRBV29-1
D gene: .
CDR3 DNA: TGCAGCGTTCTCAGGGAGGGAGGTGAAGCTTTCTTT
CDR3 protein: CSVLREGGEAFF

clone size: many
J gene: TRBJ1-2
V gene: TRBV2
D gene: .
CDR3 DNA: TGTGCCAGCAGTGTAATTGTTCAACCGAACTATGGCTACACCTTC
CDR3 protein: CASSVIVQPNYGYTF

clone size: .
J gene: TRBJ1-1
V gene: TRBV20-1
D gene: .
CDR3 DNA: TGCAGTGCTCGGGGCCCGGGGCCCGAGAACACTGAAGCTTTCTTT
CDR3 protein: CSARGPGPENTEAFF

clone size: .
J gene: TRBJ2-1
V gene: TRBV29-1
D gene: .
CDR3 DNA: TGCAGCGTTGCAATATGGGGAGATGAGCAGTTCTTC
CDR3 protein: CSVAIWGDEQFF

clone size: .
J gene: TRBJ2-2
V gene: TRBV5-1
D gene: .
CDR3 DNA: TGCGCCAGCAGCTCCTTACAGGGTCCTAAAAACACCGGGGAGCTGTTTTTT
CDR3 protein: CASSSLQGPKNTGELFF

clone size: once
J gene: TRBJ2-7
V gene: TRBV28
D gene: TRBD2
CDR3 DNA: TGTGCCAGCAGTTTATACGAGCCGGGGGGGCTGTACGAGCAGTACTTC
CDR3 protein: CASSLYEPGGLYEQYF

clone size: many
J gene: TRBJ1-2
V gene: TRBV29-1
D gene: .
CDR3 DNA: TGCAGCGTTCGGGGGAGAGAGGGCCAGGTCCTAGATGGCTACACCTTC
CDR3 protein: CSVRGREGQVLDGYTF

clone size: .
J gene: TRBJ1-5
V gene: TRBV12-3/TRBV12-4
D gene: .
CDR3 DNA: TGTGCCAGCAGTCAGATTATAGGGTATTGGGGTCAGCCCCAGCATTTT
CDR3 protein: CASSQIIGYWGQPQHF